The present entry profiles one T cell receptor (beta chain) with its context. Template switching added a universal primer site, and cDNA bore unique molecular identifiers. TCRdb fed the 5' RACE reads into MiXCR, producing one record per CDR3 protein. This sample has nearly 900,000 distinct CDR3 sequences, with about 12% found just once. This record comes from a study of identical twins. The CDR3 contains 15 residues. Germline CDR1 and CDR2: LNHNV and YYDKDF (reference sequence). V dropped 3 bases and J dropped 2 bases, with 11 bases sitting between them. These data are also associated with another study on yellow fever vaccine responses in identical twins.

Sequences were obtained from PBMCs. The sequence derives from a woman aged 18-29 years in good health. This chain uses TRBV15 with TRBJ1-5, with D hard to call. The CDR3 DNA sequence: TGTGCCACCAGCAGGTTACTCTGGGGCAATCAGCCCCAGCATTTT. It translates to CATSRLLWGNQPQHF.